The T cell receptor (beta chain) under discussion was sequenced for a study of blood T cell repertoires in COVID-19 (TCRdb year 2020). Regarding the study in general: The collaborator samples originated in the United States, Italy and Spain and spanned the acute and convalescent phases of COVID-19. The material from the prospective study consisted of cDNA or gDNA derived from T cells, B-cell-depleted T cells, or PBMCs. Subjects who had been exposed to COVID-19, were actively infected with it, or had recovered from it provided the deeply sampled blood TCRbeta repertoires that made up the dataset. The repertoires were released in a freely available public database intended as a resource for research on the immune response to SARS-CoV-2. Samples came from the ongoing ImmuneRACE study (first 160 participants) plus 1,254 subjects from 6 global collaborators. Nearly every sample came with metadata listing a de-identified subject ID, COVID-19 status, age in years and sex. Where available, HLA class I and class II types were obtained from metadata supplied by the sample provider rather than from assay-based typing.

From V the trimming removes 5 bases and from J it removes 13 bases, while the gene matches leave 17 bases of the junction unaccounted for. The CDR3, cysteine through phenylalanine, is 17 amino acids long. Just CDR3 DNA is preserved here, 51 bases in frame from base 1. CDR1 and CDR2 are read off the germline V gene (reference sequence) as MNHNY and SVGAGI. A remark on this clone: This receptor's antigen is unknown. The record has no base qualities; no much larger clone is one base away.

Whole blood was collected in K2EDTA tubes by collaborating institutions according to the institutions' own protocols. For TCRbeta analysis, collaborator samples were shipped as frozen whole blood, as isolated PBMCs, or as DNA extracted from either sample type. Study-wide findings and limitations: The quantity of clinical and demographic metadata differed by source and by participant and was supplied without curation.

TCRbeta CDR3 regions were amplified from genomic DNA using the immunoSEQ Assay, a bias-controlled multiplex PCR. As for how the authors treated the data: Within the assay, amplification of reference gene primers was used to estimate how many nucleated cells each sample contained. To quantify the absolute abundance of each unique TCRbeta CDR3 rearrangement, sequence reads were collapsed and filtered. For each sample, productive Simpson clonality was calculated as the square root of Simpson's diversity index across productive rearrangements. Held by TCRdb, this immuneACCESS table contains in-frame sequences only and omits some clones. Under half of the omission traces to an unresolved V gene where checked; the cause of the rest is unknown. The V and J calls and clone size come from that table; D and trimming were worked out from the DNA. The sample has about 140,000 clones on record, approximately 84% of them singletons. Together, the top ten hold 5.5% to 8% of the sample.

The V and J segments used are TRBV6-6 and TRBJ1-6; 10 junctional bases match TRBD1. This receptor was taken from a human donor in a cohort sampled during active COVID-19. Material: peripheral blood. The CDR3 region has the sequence CASSLDRGLARASPLHF. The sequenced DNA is TGTGCCAGCAGTCTAGACAGGGGGCTCGCCCGGGCATCGCCCCTCCACTTT.